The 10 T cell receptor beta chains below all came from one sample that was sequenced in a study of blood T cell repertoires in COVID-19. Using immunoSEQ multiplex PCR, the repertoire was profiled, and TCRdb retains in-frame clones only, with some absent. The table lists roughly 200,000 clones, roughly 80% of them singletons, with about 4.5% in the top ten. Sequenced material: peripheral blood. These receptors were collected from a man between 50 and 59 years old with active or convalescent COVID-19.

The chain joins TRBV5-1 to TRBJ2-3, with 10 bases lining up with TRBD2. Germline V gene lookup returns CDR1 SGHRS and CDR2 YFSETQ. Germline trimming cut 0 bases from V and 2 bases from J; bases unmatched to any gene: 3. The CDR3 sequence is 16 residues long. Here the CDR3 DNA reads TGCGCCAGCAGCTTGGGAGCGGGGGGGGCCACAGATACGCAGTATTTT. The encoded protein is CASSLGAGGATDTQYF.

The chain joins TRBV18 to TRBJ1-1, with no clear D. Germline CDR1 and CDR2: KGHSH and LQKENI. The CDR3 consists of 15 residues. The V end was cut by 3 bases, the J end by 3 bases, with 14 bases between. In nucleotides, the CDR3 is TGTGCCAGCTCACCTATAGTCCGGGTCGACACTGAAGCTTTCTTT. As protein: CASSPIVRVDTEAFF.

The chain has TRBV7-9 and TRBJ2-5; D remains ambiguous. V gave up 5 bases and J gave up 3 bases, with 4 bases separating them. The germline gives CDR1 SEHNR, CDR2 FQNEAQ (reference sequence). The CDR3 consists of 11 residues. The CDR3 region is CASSPKETQYF. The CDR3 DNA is TGTGCCAGCAGCCCTAAAGAGACCCAGTACTTC.

The CDR3 loop reads CASSLFYEAFF. The CDR3 DNA is TGTGCCAGCAGTTTGTTCTATGAAGCTTTCTTT. V gene TRBV28 combines with J gene TRBJ1-1; no clear D gene. CDR1 MDHEN and CDR2 SYDVKM come from the germline V gene. The CDR3 loop spans 11 amino acids. V was pared by 3 bases and J by 7 bases, with 6 bases between.

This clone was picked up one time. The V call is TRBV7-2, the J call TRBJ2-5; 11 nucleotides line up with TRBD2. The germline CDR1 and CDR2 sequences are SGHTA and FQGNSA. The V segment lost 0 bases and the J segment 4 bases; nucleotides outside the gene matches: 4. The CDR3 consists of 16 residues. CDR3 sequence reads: CASSLALAGGRETQYF. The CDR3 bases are TGTGCCAGCAGCTTAGCGCTAGCGGGGGGCCGAGAGACCCAGTACTTC.

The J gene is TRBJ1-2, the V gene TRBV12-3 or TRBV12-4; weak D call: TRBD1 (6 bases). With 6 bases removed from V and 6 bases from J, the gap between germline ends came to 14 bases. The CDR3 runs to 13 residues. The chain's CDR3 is CASSEQGENGYTF. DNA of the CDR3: TGTGCCAGCAGCGAACAGGGAGAGAATGGCTACACCTTC.

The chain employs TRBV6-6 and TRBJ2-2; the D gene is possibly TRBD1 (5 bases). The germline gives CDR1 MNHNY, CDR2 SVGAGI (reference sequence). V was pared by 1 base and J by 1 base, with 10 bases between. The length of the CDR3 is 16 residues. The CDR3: CASSYFLGQNTGELFF. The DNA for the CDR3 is TGTGCCAGCAGTTACTTTCTTGGACAGAACACCGGGGAGCTGTTTTTT.

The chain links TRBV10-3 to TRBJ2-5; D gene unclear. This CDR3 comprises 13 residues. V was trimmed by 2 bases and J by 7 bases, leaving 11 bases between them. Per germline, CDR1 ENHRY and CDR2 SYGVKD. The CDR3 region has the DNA TGTGCCATCAGTGAGGACTCAGAAGGGACCCAGTACTTC. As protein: CAISEDSEGTQYF.

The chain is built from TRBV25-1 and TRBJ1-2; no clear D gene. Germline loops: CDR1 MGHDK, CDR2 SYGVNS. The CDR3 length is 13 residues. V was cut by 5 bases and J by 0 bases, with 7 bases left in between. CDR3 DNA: TGTGCCAGCAGTAGAGGTTCTAACTATGGCTACACCTTC. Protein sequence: CASSRGSNYGYTF.

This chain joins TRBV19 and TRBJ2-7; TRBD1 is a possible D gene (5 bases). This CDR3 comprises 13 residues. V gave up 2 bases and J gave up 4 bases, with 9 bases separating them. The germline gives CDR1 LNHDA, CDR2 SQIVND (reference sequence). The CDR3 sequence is CASSIQGKYEQYF. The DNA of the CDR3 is TGTGCCAGTAGTATACAGGGAAAATACGAGCAGTACTTC.